These T cell receptor beta chains were read from a single sample in a study of shared clonotypes between healthy human individuals. Data came from immunoSEQ multiplex PCR; TCRdb stores just in-frame clones and leaves some out. The sample includes around 240,000 clones, approximately 70% of them seen just once. Input material: memory CD4+ T cells sorted from blood. These receptors originate from a man aged 25-45 years in good health. The CDR3 runs from the conserved cysteine through the conserved F or W. The order of the fields is clone size, D gene, J gene, V gene, CDR3 DNA, CDR3 protein. The D gene is left open where the match is weak. Size tells how often a clone was seen (once, few, many) or the class of an expanded clone, and some rows leave it out.

clone_size: many
d_call: -
j_call: TRBJ2-7
v_call: TRBV4-2
cdr3_nt: TGTGCCAGCAGCCAGGCAAACAGGGTTCTCTCCTACGAGCAGTACTTC
cdr3_aa: CASSQANRVLSYEQYF

clone_size: -
d_call: -
j_call: TRBJ1-2
v_call: TRBV30
cdr3_nt: TGTGCCCAGGGGATGAGCTATGGCTACACCTTC
cdr3_aa: CAQGMSYGYTF

clone_size: -
d_call: -
j_call: TRBJ2-5
v_call: TRBV19
cdr3_nt: TGTGCCAGTAGTATAGTCCCCGGGACCTTCCCCGAGACCCAGTACTTC
cdr3_aa: CASSIVPGTFPETQYF

clone_size: -
d_call: -
j_call: TRBJ2-1
v_call: TRBV7-9
cdr3_nt: TGTGCCAGCAGCTCAAATTACAATGAGCAGTTCTTC
cdr3_aa: CASSSNYNEQFF

clone_size: once
d_call: -
j_call: TRBJ2-1
v_call: TRBV11-2
cdr3_nt: TGTGCCAGCAGCTTAGATTGGGGGCTGGAGCAGTTCTTC
cdr3_aa: CASSLDWGLEQFF

clone_size: -
d_call: TRBD2
j_call: TRBJ2-2
v_call: TRBV10-2
cdr3_nt: TGCGCCAGCTCCCCTTTCGGCGGGAGTCGCGACACCGGGGAGCTGTTTTTT
cdr3_aa: CASSPFGGSRDTGELFF

clone_size: -
d_call: -
j_call: TRBJ2-5
v_call: TRBV19
cdr3_nt: TGTGCCAGTAGTATAGGTAGAGAGACCCAGTACTTC
cdr3_aa: CASSIGRETQYF

clone_size: -
d_call: -
j_call: TRBJ1-4
v_call: TRBV15
cdr3_nt: TGTGCCACCAGCAGAGATGTGGGTTGGGATGAAAAACTGTTTTTT
cdr3_aa: CATSRDVGWDEKLFF

clone_size: -
d_call: -
j_call: TRBJ2-3
v_call: TRBV10-3
cdr3_nt: TGTGCCATCAGTGAGTCGTTCGCAGATACGCAGTATTTT
cdr3_aa: CAISESFADTQYF

clone_size: -
d_call: TRBD1
j_call: TRBJ2-2
v_call: TRBV11-2
cdr3_nt: TGTGCCAGCAGCTTCACCGGGACAGGGACGGGGGAGCTGTTTTTT
cdr3_aa: CASSFTGTGTGELFF

clone_size: -
d_call: -
j_call: TRBJ2-7
v_call: TRBV14
cdr3_nt: TGTGCCAGCAGCAGGGGTTACGAGCAGTACTTC
cdr3_aa: CASSRGYEQYF

clone_size: -
d_call: -
j_call: TRBJ1-2
v_call: TRBV19
cdr3_nt: TGTGCCAGTATCCCAACCGGCGGGTATGGCTACACCTTC
cdr3_aa: CASIPTGGYGYTF

clone_size: few
d_call: TRBD2
j_call: TRBJ2-1
v_call: TRBV18
cdr3_nt: TGTGCCAGCTCACCAATGAATGGACGGGGGGTTAATGAGCAGTTCTTC
cdr3_aa: CASSPMNGRGVNEQFF